Following are 23 T cell receptor beta chains from one sample sequenced in a study of OX40 agonist ivuxolimab in advanced cancers. Sequenced by immunoSEQ multiplex PCR; TCRdb stores in-frame clones only, minus some. The table has 35,000 to 45,000 clones, approximately 91% seen once. Sequenced material: CD4+ or CD8+ T cells sorted from blood, taken in a trial of the OX40 agonist ivuxolimab. These receptors were collected from an adult with an advanced solid tumor such as melanoma, head and neck, liver or kidney cancer.

Turning to this clone: The junction departs from the called germline gene at one end, perhaps through a read error. The V and J genes are TRBV7-3 and TRBJ2-5, with D possibly being TRBD2 (6 bases). Germline values: CDR1 SGHTA, CDR2 FQGTGA. This CDR3 comprises 14 residues. The CDR3 DNA follows: TGTGTCAGCAGCTTATACGGGGGCCAAGAGACCCAGTACTTC. Translating it yields CVSSLYGGQETQYF. Using reference TRBV7-3 and TRBJ2-5 for the parts outside the CDR3, the full variable domain is GAGVSQTPSNKVTEKGKYVELRCDPISGHTALYWYRQSLGQGPEFLIYFQGTGAADDSGLPNDRFFAVRPEGSVSTLKIQRTERGDSAVYLCVSSLYGGQETQYFGPGTRLLVL.

This clone qualifies as medium-sized. The chain has TRBV6-6 and TRBJ2-7, with D unclear. CDR3 size: 10 residues. Trimming left V 2 bases short and J 9 bases short, with 5 bases between. Germline CDR1 reads MNHNY; CDR2 reads SVGAGI (reference sequence). CDR3 DNA sequence: TGTGCCAGCAGTTACCGTGCGCAGTACGTC. Its translation: CASSYRAQYV.

The V call is TRBV19, the J call TRBJ1-5, with 7 bases that match TRBD1. The trim removed 3 bases at V and 0 bases at J, leaving 11 bases unmatched. Looked up from germline, CDR1 is LNHDA and CDR2 is SQIVND (reference sequence). The CDR3 is 18 residues long. For the CDR3, the DNA is TGTGCCAGTAGTATTGAGGGGACAGCCCTATATAGCAATCAGCCCCAGCATTTT. Its protein product is CASSIEGTALYSNQPQHF.

V gene TRBV27 combines with J gene TRBJ2-7; maybe TRBD1 (6 bases). CDR3 size: 13 residues. Trimming removed 3 bases from V and 2 bases from J, with 8 bases in between. Germline lookup yields CDR1 MNHEY and CDR2 SMNVEV (reference sequence). For the CDR3, the DNA is TGTGCCAGCAGTTTCGGACAGCCCTACGAGCAGTACTTC. It codes for CASSFGQPYEQYF.

A word on this clone: An end of the junction does not agree with germline; a read error may underlie this. The chain combines TRBV27 with TRBJ2-7; 7 bases agree with TRBD2. The V gene's germline CDR1 is MNHEY and CDR2 SMNVEV (reference sequence). CDR3 size: 14 residues. The CDR3 sequence is CASSIRGGPYGQYF. The CDR3 nucleotides read TGTGCCAGCAGTATCCGCGGGGGTCCCTACGGGCAGTACTTC.

This sequence joins TRBV7-2 and TRBJ2-7, with 8 nucleotides matching TRBD2. Germline lookup yields CDR1 SGHTA and CDR2 FQGNSA. Unmatched junction bases numbered 14, after V lost 6 bases and J lost 4 bases. This CDR3 spans 16 amino acids. CDR3 in amino acids: CASRRLARLARYEQYV. Written as DNA, the CDR3 is TGTGCCAGCAGGCGTCTAGCCCGACTAGCGAGGTACGAGCAGTACGTC.

The V and J genes are TRBV6-5 and TRBJ2-1; 7 bases line up with TRBD2. The CDR3 loop spans 14 amino acids. The J segment lost 5 bases and the V segment lost 7 bases, leaving 8 bases of the junction unmatched. Germline lookup yields CDR1 MNHEY and CDR2 SVGAGI. CDR3: CASTRGVADNEQFF. The DNA for the CDR3 is TGTGCCAGCACCCGGGGGGTAGCCGACAATGAGCAGTTCTTC.

The table lists this clone with a count of one. J is TRBJ1-2 and V is TRBV7-9; TRBD1 agrees at 10 bases. CDR1 is SEHNR and CDR2 is FQNEAQ in the germline V gene (reference sequence). Trimming removed 6 bases from V and 2 bases from J; junction bases left unmatched: 6. The CDR3 extends over 15 amino acids. CDR3: CASSPTGGPNYGYTF. CDR3 in DNA: TGTGCCAGCAGTCCGACAGGGGGCCCAAACTATGGCTACACCTTC.

V usage is TRBV6-1 and J usage is TRBJ2-7, with 7 nucleotides matching TRBD1. The CDR3 totals 13 residues. V trimming: 4 bases; J trimming: 7 bases; junction bases outside the gene matches: 7. Looked up from germline, CDR1 is MNHNS and CDR2 is SASEGT. The CDR3 region is CASSGGTAWEQYF. As DNA, the CDR3 is TGTGCCAGCAGTGGGGGGACAGCGTGGGAGCAGTACTTC.

The V and J genes are TRBV10-3 and TRBJ1-1; 7 bases are shared with TRBD1. The V segment lost 10 bases and the J segment 1 base; nucleotides outside the gene matches: 9. The CDR3 spans 14 residues. Germline V lookup: CDR1 ENHRY, CDR2 SYGVKD. The CDR3 loop reads CATLQRTGNTEAFF. CDR3 DNA: TGTGCCACCCTCCAGCGGACAGGGAACACTGAAGCTTTCTTT.

CDR3 amino acids: CASSVSGVHIFDYGYTF. In DNA, the CDR3 is TGTGCCAGCAGCGTATCCGGGGTTCACATATTTGACTATGGCTACACCTTC. J is TRBJ1-2 and V is TRBV9, with D uncertain. Germline CDR1 reads SGDLS; CDR2 reads YYNGEE. Trimming stripped 1 base from V and 3 bases from J, with 19 bases between. The CDR3 has 17 residues.

This clone was counted only a few times. Other DNA sequences in this sample translate to the same CDR3. J is TRBJ2-1 and V is TRBV2; D not resolved. In germline, CDR1 is SNHLY, CDR2 FYNNEI. This CDR3 is built from 11 residues. Trimming left V 7 bases short and J 5 bases short, with 6 bases between. The CDR3 here is CASTRNNEQFF. Here the CDR3 DNA reads TGTGCCAGCACCAGGAACAATGAGCAGTTCTTC.

The CDR3 DNA reads as TGTGCCAGCAGCGAGACGACAGCTAGCACAGATACGCAGTATTTT. Amino acids: CASSETTASTDTQYF. The chain employs TRBV5-4 and TRBJ2-3, with D tentatively TRBD1 (5 bases). This CDR3 is 15 amino acids long. V was cut by 4 bases and J by 0 bases, with 12 bases left in between. Germline values: CDR1 SGHNT, CDR2 YYREEE (reference sequence).

Here the CDR3 DNA reads TGTGCCAGCAGTTACTCGGACGAGGGTGAAAAACTGTTTTTT. Protein product: CASSYSDEGEKLFF. The chain is built from TRBV6-5 and TRBJ1-4; D is unresolved. Germline lookup yields CDR1 MNHEY and CDR2 SVGAGI. This CDR3 region has 14 residues. V dropped 0 bases and J dropped 7 bases, with 9 bases sitting between them.

The J gene is TRBJ2-7, the V gene TRBV5-8, with no clear D. In germline, CDR1 is SGHTS, CDR2 YDEGEE. Trimming removed 7 bases at V and 0 bases at J, with 11 bases between. The length of the CDR3 is 13 residues. The CDR3 is CASGRQDSYEQYF. The CDR3 DNA reads as TGTGCCAGCGGACGGCAGGACTCCTACGAGCAGTACTTC.

The chain uses TRBV7-3 and TRBJ2-2, with D perhaps TRBD1 or TRBD2 (5 bases each). Germline CDR1 is SGHTA and CDR2 is FQGTGA. The CDR3 extends over 19 amino acids. Trimming took off 1 base at V and 1 base at J, with 19 bases between the two ends. This CDR3 is CASSLNAQTGTGNTGELFF. CDR3 DNA sequence: TGTGCCAGCAGCTTAAATGCACAAACCGGGACGGGGAACACCGGGGAGCTGTTTTTT.

As for this clone: At the DNA level, this CDR3 is encoded by other sequences in the same sample as well. This chain connects TRBV4-3 to TRBJ1-5; a weak D match, TRBD1 (5 bases). Germline CDR1 is LGHNA and CDR2 is YSLEER. This CDR3 is 15 amino acids long. V gave up 0 bases and J gave up 6 bases, with 12 bases separating them. CDR3 protein: CASSQDRGEGQPQHF. The CDR3 nucleotides are TGCGCCAGCAGCCAAGATCGGGGGGAAGGTCAGCCCCAGCATTTT.

This chain links TRBV7-6 with TRBJ2-1; no firm D call. The CDR3 runs to 15 residues. The V gene's germline CDR1 is SGHVS and CDR2 FNYEAQ. Trimming took off 4 bases at V and 4 bases at J, with 14 bases between the two ends. CDR3 sequence: CASSWEANTYNEQFF. The CDR3 nucleotides are TGTGCCAGCAGCTGGGAAGCCAACACGTACAATGAGCAGTTCTTC.

J is TRBJ1-1 and V is TRBV9, with TRBD1 identical over 9 bases. CDR1 and CDR2 from the germline V gene are SGDLS and YYNGEE. V dropped 3 bases and J dropped 3; count of bases not matched to a gene: 9. This CDR3 region has 16 residues. CDR3 in amino acids: CASSGGARTGDTEAFF. The CDR3 DNA is TGTGCCAGCAGCGGGGGGGCAAGGACAGGGGACACTGAAGCTTTCTTT.

The V and J genes are TRBV10-3 and TRBJ2-6, with a weak D call TRBD2 (6 bases). CDR1 is ENHRY, CDR2 SYGVKD, per germline. The CDR3 loop spans 14 amino acids. V dropped 3 bases and J dropped 4 bases, with 7 bases sitting between them. The CDR3 reads CAISDGGGANVLTF. CDR3 coding DNA: TGTGCCATCAGTGACGGAGGGGGGGCCAACGTCCTGACTTTC.

This chain uses TRBV15 with TRBJ2-1, with 7 bases matching TRBD2. In germline, CDR1 is LNHNV, CDR2 YYDKDF (reference sequence). The CDR3 consists of 13 residues. V shed 0 bases, J shed 9 bases, and the junction held 2 bases outside the gene matches. CDR3 sequence: CATSRDRGGEQFF. CDR3 sequence (DNA): TGTGCCACCAGCAGAGATCGCGGGGGTGAGCAGTTCTTC.

The CDR3 is CASSQGGNSPLHF. CDR3 coding DNA: TGCGCCAGCAGCCAAGGGGGAAATTCACCCCTCCACTTT. The chain has TRBV4-1 and TRBJ1-6; D uncertain. The germline V gene encodes CDR1 MGHRA and CDR2 YSYEKL. The CDR3 has 13 residues. Trimming took 1 base from V and 7 from J, leaving 5 bases between them.

The count of this clone is one. The chain links TRBV7-9 to TRBJ2-6; D is perhaps TRBD1 or TRBD2 (5 bases each). CDR1 and CDR2 (germline): SEHNR, FQNEAQ (reference sequence). The V gene lost 8 bases and the J gene lost 1 base, with 12 bases spanning the gap. The CDR3 runs to 15 residues. The CDR3 DNA reads as TGTGCCAGCTGGGACGGGCCTTCTGGGGCCAACGTCCTGACTTTC. Amino acid sequence: CASWDGPSGANVLTF. The full variable domain, with the rest looked up from reference TRBV7-9 and TRBJ2-6, is DTGVSQNPRHKITKRGQNVTFRCDPISEHNRLYWYRQTLGQGPEFLTYFQNEAQLEKSRLLSDRFSAERPKGSFSTLEIQRTEQGDSAMYLCASWDGPSGANVLTFGAGSRLTVL.